This note documents a single T cell receptor (beta chain) sequence. This specimen belongs to a study of immune reconstitution after stem cell transplant in scleroderma. V was trimmed by 6 bases and J by 5 bases, leaving 16 bases between them. The germline V gene encodes CDR1 LGHDT and CDR2 YNNKEL (reference sequence). The CDR3 spans 14 residues. One entry per CDR3 protein, called by TCRdb with MiXCR from the RT-PCR reads. Of around 2,300 distinct CDR3 sequences listed, 10% to 13% are singletons. This material was acquired before or after autologous hematopoietic stem cell transplantation (not recorded which). This TCR was recovered from a female donor with systemic sclerosis. The chain carries TRBV3-1 and TRBJ2-5; D gene unclear. The CDR3 nucleotides read TGTGCCAGCAGGATGGGCTTCCAAGGGGAGACCCAGTACTTC. Translation: CASRMGFQGETQYF.